This record covers a single T cell receptor beta chain. This sample stems from a study of T cell responses to AZD1222 COVID-19 vaccine. The V segment lost 6 bases and the J segment 2 bases; nucleotides outside the gene matches: 3. The CDR3 is made up of 13 amino acids. Germline CDR1 SNHLY, CDR2 FYNNEI. Produced via immunoSEQ multiplex PCR; TCRdb's table is partial and in-frame only. The data hold around 110,000 clones, with 85% to 95% observed a single time. Sequenced here: peripheral blood, sampled on day 0 of AZD1222 vaccination. The clonotype comes from an adult in good health. The genes are TRBV2 and TRBJ2-5; 7 bases map to TRBD1. CDR3 sequence (DNA): TGTGCCAGCAGGGGGACAGAACAAGAGACCCAGTACTTC. Protein product: CASRGTEQETQYF. Combining the CDR3 with reference TRBV2 and TRBJ2-5 gives the whole variable domain EPEVTQTPSHQVTQMGQEVILRCVPISNHLYFYWYRQILGQKVEFLVSFYNNEISEKSEIFDDQFSVERPDGSNFTLKIRSTKLEDSAMYFCASRGTEQETQYFGPGTRLLVL.